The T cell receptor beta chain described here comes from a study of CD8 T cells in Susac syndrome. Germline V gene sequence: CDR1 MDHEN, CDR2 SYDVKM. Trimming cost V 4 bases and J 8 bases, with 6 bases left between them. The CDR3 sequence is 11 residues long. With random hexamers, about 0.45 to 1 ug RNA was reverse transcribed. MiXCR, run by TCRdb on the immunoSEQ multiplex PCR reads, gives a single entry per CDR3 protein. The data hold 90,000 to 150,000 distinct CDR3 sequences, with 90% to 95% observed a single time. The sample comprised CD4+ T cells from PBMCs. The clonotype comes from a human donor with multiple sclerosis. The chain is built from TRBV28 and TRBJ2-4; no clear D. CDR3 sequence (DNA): TGTGCCAGCAGTTCAAGGGACATTCAGTACTTC. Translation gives CASSSRDIQYF. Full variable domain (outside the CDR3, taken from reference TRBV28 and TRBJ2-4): DVKVTQSSRYLVKRTGEKVFLECVQDMDHENMFWYRQDPGLGLRLIYFSYDVKMKEKGDIPEGYSVSREKKERFSLILESASTNQTSMYLCASSSRDIQYFGAGTRLSVL.